This T cell receptor (beta chain) was identified in a study of brain T cells in children with intractable seizures. Comments on this clone: Its ends do not fully match the called genes, so a read error is possible.

Sequenced by immunoSEQ multiplex PCR; TCRdb stores in-frame clones only, minus some. This sample has 110,000 or so clones; 94% occur once, and the top ten carry 3.5% to 4%. Only cases whose brain tissue showed the highest T cell transcript signatures were sequenced. This TCR came from a boy under two years old with hemimegalencephaly and intractable seizures. Sequencing used peripheral blood, obtained at surgery.

CDR3 DNA sequence: TGTGCCAGCAGCAAAGATCCCGCCGGGGCCATCTATGGCTACACCTTC. It specifies CASSKDPAGAIYGYTF. This chain uses TRBV14 with TRBJ1-2, with a possible D match to TRBD1 (5 bases). In germline, CDR1 is SGHDN, CDR2 FVKESK. This CDR3 comprises 16 residues.